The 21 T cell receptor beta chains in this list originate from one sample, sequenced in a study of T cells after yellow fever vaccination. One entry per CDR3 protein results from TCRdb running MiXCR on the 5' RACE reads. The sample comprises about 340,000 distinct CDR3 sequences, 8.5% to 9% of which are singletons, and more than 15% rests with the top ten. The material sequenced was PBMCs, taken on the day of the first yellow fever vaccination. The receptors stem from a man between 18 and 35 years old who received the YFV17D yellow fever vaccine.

CDR3 nucleotides: TGTGCCAGCAGTTTCACCGGGACAGGGACAAACACCATATATTTT. Amino acid sequence: CASSFTGTGTNTIYF. This chain uses TRBV12-3 or TRBV12-4 with TRBJ1-3, with 9 bases aligning to TRBD1. This CDR3 region has 15 residues. Unmatched junction bases numbered 6, after V lost 3 bases and J lost 6 bases.

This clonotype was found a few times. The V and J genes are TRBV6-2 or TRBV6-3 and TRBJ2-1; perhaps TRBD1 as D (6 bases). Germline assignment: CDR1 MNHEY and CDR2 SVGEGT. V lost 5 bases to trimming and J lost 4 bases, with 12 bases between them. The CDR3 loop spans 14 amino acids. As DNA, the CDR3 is TGTGCCAGCAGTCAGACAGGAGGATACAATGAGCAGTTCTTC. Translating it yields CASSQTGGYNEQFF.

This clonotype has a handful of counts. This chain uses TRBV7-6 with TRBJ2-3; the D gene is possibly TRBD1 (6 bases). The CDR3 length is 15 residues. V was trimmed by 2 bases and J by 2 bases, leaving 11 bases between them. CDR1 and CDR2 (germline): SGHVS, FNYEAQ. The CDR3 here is CASSLPTGSTDTQYF. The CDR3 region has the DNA TGTGCCAGCAGCTTACCCACAGGGTCCACAGATACGCAGTATTTT.

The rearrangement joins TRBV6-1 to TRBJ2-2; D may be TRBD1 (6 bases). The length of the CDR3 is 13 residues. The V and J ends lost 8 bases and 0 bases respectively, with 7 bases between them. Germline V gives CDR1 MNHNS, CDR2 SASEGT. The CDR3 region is CASYRANTGELFF. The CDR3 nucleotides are TGTGCCAGCTACAGGGCGAACACCGGGGAGCTGTTTTTT.

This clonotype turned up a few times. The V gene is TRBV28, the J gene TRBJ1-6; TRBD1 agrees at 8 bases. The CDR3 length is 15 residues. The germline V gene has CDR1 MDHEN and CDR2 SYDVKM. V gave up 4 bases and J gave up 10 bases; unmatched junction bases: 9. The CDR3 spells CASSSRTGWKSPLHF. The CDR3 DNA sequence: TGTGCCAGCAGTTCCCGGACAGGGTGGAAGTCACCCCTCCACTTT.

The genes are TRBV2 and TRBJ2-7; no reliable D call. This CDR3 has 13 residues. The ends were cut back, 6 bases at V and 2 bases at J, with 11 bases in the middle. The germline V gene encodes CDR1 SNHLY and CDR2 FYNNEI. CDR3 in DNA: TGTGCCAGCAGGCCCAGGTCGACCTACGAGCAGTACGTC. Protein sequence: CASRPRSTYEQYV.

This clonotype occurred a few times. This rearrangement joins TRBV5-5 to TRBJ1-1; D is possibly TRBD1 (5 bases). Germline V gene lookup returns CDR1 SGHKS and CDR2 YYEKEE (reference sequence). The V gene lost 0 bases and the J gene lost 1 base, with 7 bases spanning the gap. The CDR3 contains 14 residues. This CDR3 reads CASSLDGANTEAFF. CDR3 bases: TGTGCCAGCAGCTTGGATGGGGCGAACACTGAAGCTTTCTTT. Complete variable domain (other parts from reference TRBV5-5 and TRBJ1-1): DAGVTQSPTHLIKTRGQQVTLRCSPISGHKSVSWYQQVLGQGPQFIFQYYEKEERGRGNFPDRFSARQFPNYSSELNVNALLLGDSALYLCASSLDGANTEAFFGQGTRLTVV.

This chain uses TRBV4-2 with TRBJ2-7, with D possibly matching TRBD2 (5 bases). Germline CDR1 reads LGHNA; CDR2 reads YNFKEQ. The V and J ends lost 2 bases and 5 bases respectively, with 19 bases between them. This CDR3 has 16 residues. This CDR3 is CASSQIKAREADEQYF. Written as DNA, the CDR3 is TGTGCCAGCAGCCAAATTAAGGCACGGGAAGCGGACGAGCAGTACTTC.

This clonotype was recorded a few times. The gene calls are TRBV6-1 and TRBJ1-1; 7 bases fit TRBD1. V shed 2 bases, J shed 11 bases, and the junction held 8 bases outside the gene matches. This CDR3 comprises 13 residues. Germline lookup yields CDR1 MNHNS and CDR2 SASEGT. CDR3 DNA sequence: TGTGCCAGCAGTGAATATAGGGGGCTGCGCGCTTTCTTT. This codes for CASSEYRGLRAFF.

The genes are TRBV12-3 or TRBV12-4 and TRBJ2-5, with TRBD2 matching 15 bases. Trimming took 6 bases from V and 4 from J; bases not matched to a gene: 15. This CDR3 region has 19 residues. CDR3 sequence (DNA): TGTGCCAGCAGCCGGACCGGGACTAGCGGGGGGCCGGGAGGAGAGACCCAGTACTTC. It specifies CASSRTGTSGGPGGETQYF.

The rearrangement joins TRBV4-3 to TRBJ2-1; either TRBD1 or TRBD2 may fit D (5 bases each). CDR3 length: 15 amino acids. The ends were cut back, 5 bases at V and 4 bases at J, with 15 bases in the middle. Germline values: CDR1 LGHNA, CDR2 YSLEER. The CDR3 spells CASSAGTARYNEQFF. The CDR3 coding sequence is TGCGCCAGCAGCGCCGGGACGGCCCGATACAATGAGCAGTTCTTC.

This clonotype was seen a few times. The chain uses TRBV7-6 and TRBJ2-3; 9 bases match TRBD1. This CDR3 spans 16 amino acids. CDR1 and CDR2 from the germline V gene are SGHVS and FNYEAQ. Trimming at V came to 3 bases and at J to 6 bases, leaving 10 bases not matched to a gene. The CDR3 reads CASSLAGTGLTDTQYF. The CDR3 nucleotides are TGTGCCAGCAGCTTGGCAGGGACAGGGTTGACGGATACGCAGTATTTT.

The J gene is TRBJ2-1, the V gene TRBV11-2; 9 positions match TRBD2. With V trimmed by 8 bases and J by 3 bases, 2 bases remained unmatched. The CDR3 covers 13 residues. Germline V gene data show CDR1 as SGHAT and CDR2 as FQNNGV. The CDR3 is CASRAGGYNEQFF. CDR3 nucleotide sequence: TGTGCCAGCCGAGCGGGGGGCTACAATGAGCAGTTCTTC.

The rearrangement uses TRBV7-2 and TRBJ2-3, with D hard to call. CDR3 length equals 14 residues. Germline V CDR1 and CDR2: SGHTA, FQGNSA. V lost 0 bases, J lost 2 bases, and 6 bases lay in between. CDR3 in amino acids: CASSLAEYTDTQYF. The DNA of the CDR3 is TGTGCCAGCAGCTTAGCGGAATACACAGATACGCAGTATTTT.

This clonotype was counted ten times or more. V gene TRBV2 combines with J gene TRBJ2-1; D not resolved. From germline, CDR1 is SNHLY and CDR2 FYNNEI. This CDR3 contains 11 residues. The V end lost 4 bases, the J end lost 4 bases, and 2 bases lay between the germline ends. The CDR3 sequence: CASSVYNEQFF. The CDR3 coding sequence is TGTGCCAGCAGTGTATACAATGAGCAGTTCTTC.

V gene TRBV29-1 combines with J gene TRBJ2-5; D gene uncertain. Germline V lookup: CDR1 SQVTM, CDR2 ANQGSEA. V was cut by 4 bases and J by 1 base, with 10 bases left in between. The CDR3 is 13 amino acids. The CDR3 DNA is TGCAGCGTTGTGTCTAGTATCCAAGAGACCCAGTACTTC. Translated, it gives CSVVSSIQETQYF.

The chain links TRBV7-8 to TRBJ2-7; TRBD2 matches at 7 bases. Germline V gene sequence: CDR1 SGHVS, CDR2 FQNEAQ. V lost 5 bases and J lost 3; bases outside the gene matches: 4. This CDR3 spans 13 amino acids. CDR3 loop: CASSPWGGYEQYF. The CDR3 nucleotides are TGTGCCAGCAGCCCCTGGGGGGGCTACGAGCAGTACTTC.

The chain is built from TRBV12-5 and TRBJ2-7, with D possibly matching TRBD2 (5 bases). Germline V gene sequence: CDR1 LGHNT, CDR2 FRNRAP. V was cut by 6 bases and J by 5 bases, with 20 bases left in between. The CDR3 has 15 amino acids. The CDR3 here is CASGEPRGQFDEQYF. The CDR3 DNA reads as TGTGCTAGTGGCGAACCTCGGGGTCAGTTCGACGAGCAGTACTTC.

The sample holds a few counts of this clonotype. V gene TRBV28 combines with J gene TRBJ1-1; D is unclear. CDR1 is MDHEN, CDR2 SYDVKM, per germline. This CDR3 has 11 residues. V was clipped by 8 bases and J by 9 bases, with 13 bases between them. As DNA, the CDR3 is TGTGCCAGCTCCGGAGGACCTCAAGCTTTCTTT. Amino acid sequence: CASSGGPQAFF.

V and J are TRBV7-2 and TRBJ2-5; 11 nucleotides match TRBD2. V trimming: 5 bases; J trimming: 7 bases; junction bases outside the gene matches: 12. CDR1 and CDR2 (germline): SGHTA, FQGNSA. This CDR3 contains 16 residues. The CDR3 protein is CASSAPGSGGVGTQYF. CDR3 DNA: TGTGCCAGCAGCGCCCCGGGTAGCGGGGGGGTCGGGACCCAGTACTTC.

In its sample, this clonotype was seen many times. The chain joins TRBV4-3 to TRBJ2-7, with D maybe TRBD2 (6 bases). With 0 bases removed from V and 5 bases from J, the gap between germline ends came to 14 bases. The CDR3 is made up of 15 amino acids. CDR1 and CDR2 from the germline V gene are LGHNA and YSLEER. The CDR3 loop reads CASSQESGLSDEQYF. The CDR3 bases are TGCGCCAGCAGCCAAGAGTCCGGACTATCGGACGAGCAGTACTTC.